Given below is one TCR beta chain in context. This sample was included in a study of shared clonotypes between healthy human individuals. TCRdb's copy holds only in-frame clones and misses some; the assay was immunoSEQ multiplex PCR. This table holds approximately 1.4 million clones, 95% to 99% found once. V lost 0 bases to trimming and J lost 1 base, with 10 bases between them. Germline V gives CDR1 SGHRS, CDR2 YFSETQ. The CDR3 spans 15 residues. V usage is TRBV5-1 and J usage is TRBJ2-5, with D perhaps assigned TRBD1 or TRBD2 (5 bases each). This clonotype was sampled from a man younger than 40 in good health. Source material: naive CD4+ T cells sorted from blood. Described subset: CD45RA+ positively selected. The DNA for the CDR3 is TGCGCCAGCAGCTTGGCGTCGGGGCCCCAAGAGACCCAGTACTTC. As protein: CASSLASGPQETQYF.